One T cell receptor (beta chain) is described in this entry. A much larger clone is a single base away; this may be a read error. In germline, CDR1 is LGHNA, CDR2 YNFKEQ. There are 15 residues in the CDR3. This specimen belongs to a study of early T cells in non-severe SARS-CoV-2 infection. Study details: Chains from this unsorted whole-blood bulk RNA could not be paired.

From the 5' RACE reads, TCRdb called clonotypes with MiXCR, one entry per CDR3 protein. The sample contains approximately 27,000 distinct CDR3 sequences, under 6% of which appear only once. V gene TRBV4-2 combines with J gene TRBJ2-3, with 10 bases lining up with TRBD2. This clonotype was sampled from an adult who was a healthcare worker with PCR-confirmed SARS-CoV-2 infection or an uninfected control (not recorded which). The source material was whole blood. In DNA form, the CDR3 reads TGTGTCAGCAGCCGAGGACTAGCGGTTACAGATACGCAGTATTTT. It translates to CVSSRGLAVTDTQYF.